This T cell receptor (beta chain) was sequenced for a study of T cell repertoires in cytomegalovirus infection. Study at large: Selection of CMV epitopes for the study included recently identified HLA-C-restricted and well-studied HLA-B-restricted ones. In public TCR beta signatures, there were indications of both CMV infection and matching HLA type.

Germline V gene data show CDR1 as LGHDT and CDR2 as YNNKEL (reference sequence). V was clipped by 8 bases and J by 5 bases, with 9 bases between them. This CDR3 has 11 residues. TCRdb ran MiXCR on the reads and lists one entry per CDR3 protein. The sample carries over 100,000 distinct CDR3 sequences, about 30% recorded once. As regards this clonotype: Its antigen remains unidentified.

Study conclusions and caveats: People with CMV and the relevant HLA were identified by cumulative public TCR beta family frequency. HLA-C-restricted CMV-specific TCR beta clonotypes prevailed in the ex vivo response.

This TCR derives from a human donor in good health (CMV status not recorded). Some clones in this sample may be carry-over from other donors' samples. Sample: CD8+ T cells from cultured PBMCs, taken from culture after CMV antigen stimulation. The chain recombines TRBV3-1 with TRBJ1-1, with D uncertain. The CDR3, as DNA: TGTGCCAGCGGCGACTTTACTGAAGCTTTCTTT. Its protein product is CASGDFTEAFF.